In its sample, the clone carrying this T cell receptor beta chain was seen many times. The sample originates from a study of CD8+CD57+ T cells in acquired aplastic anemia. Trimming removed 0 bases at V and 8 bases at J, with 18 bases between. This CDR3 comprises 16 residues. CDR1 is SGDLS, CDR2 YYNGEE, per germline. CDR3 and TCR beta VDJ profiling relied on genomic DNA as the template. TCRdb itself ran the reads through MiXCR, one entry per CDR3 protein. In the table there are about 210,000 distinct CDR3 sequences, around 60% of which are singletons. This receptor was taken from a human donor in good health. The gene calls are TRBV9 and TRBJ2-1; weak D call: TRBD2 (5 bases). Source material: sorted CD4+, CD8+, or CD8+CD57+ T cells (not recorded which) from PBMCs. The CDR3 sequence: CASSVDPGKVIHEQFF. CDR3 DNA: TGTGCCAGCAGCGTAGATCCCGGGAAGGTGATCCATGAGCAGTTCTTC.